This entry describes one T cell receptor beta chain. This entry comes from a study of T-cell reconstitution after alpha-beta-depleted transplantation in children. Trimming pared 5 bases from V and 6 bases from J, leaving 17 bases between. The CDR3 has 15 residues. Per germline, CDR1 MDHEN and CDR2 SYDVKM. Unique molecular identifiers were incorporated during preparation of the TCRbeta library. A single record per CDR3 protein comes from TCRdb applying MiXCR to the PCR reads. The sample yields approximately 520,000 distinct CDR3 sequences, approximately 29% seen once. The TCR was taken from a human donor who donated a stem cell graft to a child with aplastic anemia. The starting material was PBMCs from the stem cell graft donor, obtained from the stem cell graft. This chain joins TRBV28 and TRBJ1-5; tentative D call: TRBD1 (5 bases). The CDR3 DNA follows: TGTGCCAGCAGTATCCAGGGCGGTGGTGGTCAGCCCCAGCATTTT. Amino acids: CASSIQGGGGQPQHF.